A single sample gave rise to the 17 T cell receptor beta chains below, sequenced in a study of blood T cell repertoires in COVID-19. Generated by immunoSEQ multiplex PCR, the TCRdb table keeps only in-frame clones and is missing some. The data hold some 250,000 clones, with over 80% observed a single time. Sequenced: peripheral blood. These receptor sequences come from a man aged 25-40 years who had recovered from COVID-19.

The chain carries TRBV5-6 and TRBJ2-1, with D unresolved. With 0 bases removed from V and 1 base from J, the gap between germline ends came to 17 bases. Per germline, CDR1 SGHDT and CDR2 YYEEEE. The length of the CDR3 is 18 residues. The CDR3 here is CASSLVRLTTISYNEQFF. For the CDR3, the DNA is TGTGCCAGCAGCTTGGTCCGTCTGACAACCATTTCCTACAATGAGCAGTTCTTC. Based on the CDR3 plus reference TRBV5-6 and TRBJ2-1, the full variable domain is DAGVTQSPTHLIKTRGQQVTLRCSPKSGHDTVSWYQQALGQGPQFIFQYYEEEERQRGNFPDRFSGHQFPNYSSELNVNALLLGDSALYLCASSLVRLTTISYNEQFFGPGTRLTVL.

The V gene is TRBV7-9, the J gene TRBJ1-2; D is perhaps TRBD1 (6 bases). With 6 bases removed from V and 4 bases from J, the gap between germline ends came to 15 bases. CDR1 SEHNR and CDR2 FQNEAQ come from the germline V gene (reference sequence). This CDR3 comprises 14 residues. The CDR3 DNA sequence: TGTGCCAGCAGTTTTTCCGGGACACTCTATGGCTACACCTTC. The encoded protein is CASSFSGTLYGYTF.

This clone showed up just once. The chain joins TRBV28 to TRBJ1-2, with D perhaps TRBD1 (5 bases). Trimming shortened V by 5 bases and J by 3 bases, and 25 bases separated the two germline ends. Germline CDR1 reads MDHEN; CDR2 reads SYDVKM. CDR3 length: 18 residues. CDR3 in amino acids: CASSRTILQEPTDYGYTF. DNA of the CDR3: TGTGCCAGCAGTCGAACAATTTTACAGGAGCCGACGGACTATGGCTACACCTTC.

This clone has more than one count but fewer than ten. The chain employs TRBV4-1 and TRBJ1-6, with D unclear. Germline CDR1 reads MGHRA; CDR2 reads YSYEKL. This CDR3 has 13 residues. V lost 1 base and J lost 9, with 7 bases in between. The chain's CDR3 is CASSQGPISPLHF. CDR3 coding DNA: TGCGCCAGCAGCCAAGGGCCGATTTCACCCCTCCACTTT.

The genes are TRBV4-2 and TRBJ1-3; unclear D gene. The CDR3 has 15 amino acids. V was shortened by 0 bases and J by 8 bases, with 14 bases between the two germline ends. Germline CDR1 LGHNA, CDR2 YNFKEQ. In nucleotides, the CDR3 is TGTGCCAGCAGCCAAGATTTCCGACGAGGAGACACCATATATTTT. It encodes CASSQDFRRGDTIYF.

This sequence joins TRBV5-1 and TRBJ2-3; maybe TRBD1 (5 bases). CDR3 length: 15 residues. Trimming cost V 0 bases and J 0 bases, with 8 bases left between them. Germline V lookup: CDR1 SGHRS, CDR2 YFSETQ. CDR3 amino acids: CASSLAGRSTDTQYF. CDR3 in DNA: TGCGCCAGCAGCTTGGCAGGGCGGAGCACAGATACGCAGTATTTT.

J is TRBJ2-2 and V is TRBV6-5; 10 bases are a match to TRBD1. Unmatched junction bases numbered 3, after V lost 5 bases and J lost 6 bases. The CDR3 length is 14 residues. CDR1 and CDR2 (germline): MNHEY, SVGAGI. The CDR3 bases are TGTGCCAGCAGTCGGACAGGGGGGTCCGGGGAGCTGTTTTTT. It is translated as CASSRTGGSGELFF.

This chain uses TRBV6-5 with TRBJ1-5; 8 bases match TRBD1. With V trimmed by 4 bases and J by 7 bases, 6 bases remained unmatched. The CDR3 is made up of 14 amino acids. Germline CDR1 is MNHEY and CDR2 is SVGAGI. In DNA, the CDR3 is TGTGCCAGCAGTTCAGACAGGGGCACCCAGCCCCAGCATTTT. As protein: CASSSDRGTQPQHF.

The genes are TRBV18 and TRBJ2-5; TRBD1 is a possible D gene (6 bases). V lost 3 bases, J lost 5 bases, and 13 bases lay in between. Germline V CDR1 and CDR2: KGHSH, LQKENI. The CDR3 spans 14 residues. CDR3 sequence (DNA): TGTGCCAGCTCACCGACGGGGCAGGGGGAGACCCAGTACTTC. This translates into CASSPTGQGETQYF.

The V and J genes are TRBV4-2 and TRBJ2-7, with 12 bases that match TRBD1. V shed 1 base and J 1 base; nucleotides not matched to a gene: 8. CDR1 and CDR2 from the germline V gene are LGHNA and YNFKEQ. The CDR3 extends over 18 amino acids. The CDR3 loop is CASSQVAGQGAGSYEQYF. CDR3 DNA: TGTGCCAGCAGCCAAGTAGCGGGACAGGGGGCGGGGTCCTACGAGCAGTACTTC.

The CDR3 DNA sequence: TGCGCCAGCAGCCCGCCCGGACTAGCGGGGGGGGCTGCTAAAGAGACCCAGTACTTC. This sequence encodes CASSPPGLAGGAAKETQYF. The chain has TRBV5-1 and TRBJ2-5; 15 bases map to TRBD2. The germline CDR1 and CDR2 sequences are SGHRS and YFSETQ. V lost 4 bases to trimming and J lost 3 bases; unmatched junction nucleotides: 13. The CDR3 is 19 amino acids. The variable domain in full, with the rest retrieved from reference TRBV5-1 and TRBJ2-5, is KAGVTQTPRYLIKTRGQQVTLSCSPISGHRSVSWYQQTPGQGLQFLFEYFSETQRNKGNFPGRFSGRQFSNSRSEMNVSTLELGDSALYLCASSPPGLAGGAAKETQYFGPGTRLLVL.

The CDR3 protein is CASSMDVTEKYGYTF. In DNA, the CDR3 is TGTGCCAGTAGTATGGATGTGACAGAGAAGTATGGCTACACCTTC. The J gene is TRBJ1-2, the V gene TRBV19; weak D call: TRBD1 (5 bases). The ends were cut back, 3 bases at V and 5 bases at J, with 16 bases in the middle. CDR3 size: 15 residues. Germline V gene sequence: CDR1 LNHDA, CDR2 SQIVND (reference sequence).

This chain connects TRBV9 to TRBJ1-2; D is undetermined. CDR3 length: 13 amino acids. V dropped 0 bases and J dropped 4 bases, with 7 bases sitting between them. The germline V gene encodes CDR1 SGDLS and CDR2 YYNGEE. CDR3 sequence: CASSVGGSYGYTF. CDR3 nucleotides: TGTGCCAGCAGCGTAGGCGGATCCTATGGCTACACCTTC.

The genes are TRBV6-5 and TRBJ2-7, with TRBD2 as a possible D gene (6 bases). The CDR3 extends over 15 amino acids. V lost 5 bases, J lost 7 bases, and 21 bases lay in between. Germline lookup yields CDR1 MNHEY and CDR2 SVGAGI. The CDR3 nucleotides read TGTGCCAGCAGTCGTGACCTAGCGCCCCTCTGGGAGCAGTACTTC. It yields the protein CASSRDLAPLWEQYF.

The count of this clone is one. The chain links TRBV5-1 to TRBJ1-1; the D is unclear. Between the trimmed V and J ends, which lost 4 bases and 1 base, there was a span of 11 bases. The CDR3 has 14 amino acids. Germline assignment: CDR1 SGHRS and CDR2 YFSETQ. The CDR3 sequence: CASSLGSQNTEAFF. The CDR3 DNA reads TGCGCCAGCAGCCTAGGTTCCCAGAACACTGAAGCTTTCTTT.

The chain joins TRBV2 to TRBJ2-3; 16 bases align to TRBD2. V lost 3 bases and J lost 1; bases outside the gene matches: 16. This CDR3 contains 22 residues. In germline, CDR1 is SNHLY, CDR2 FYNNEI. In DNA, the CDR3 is TGTGCCAGCAGTGACCCAACCCCGGGACTAGCGGGGGGGCGGGCGGGCACAGATACGCAGTATTTT. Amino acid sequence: CASSDPTPGLAGGRAGTDTQYF.

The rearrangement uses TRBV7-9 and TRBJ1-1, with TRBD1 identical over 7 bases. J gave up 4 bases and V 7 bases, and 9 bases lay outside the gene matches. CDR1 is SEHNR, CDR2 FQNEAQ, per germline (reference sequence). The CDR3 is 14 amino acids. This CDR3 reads CASTTTGLVTEAFF. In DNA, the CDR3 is TGTGCCAGCACAACGACAGGGTTGGTCACTGAAGCTTTCTTT.